This T cell receptor (beta chain) came from a study of blood T cell repertoires in COVID-19. At the level of the study: Collection of acute and convalescent COVID-19 samples took place in the United States, Italy and Spain. From T cells, B-cell-depleted T cells, or PBMCs came the material, which was cDNA or gDNA.

Using immunoSEQ multiplex PCR, the repertoire was profiled, and TCRdb retains in-frame clones only, with some absent. The data contain some 350,000 clones, 80% to 90% of them singletons. The CDR3 extends over 17 amino acids. Trimming pared 7 bases from V and 9 bases from J, leaving 28 bases between. Germline assignment: CDR1 LNHDA and CDR2 SQIVND (reference sequence). V gene TRBV19 combines with J gene TRBJ1-5, with D possibly being TRBD1 (6 bases). The TCR was taken from a man between 18 and 29 years old who had recovered from COVID-19. The sample comprised PBMCs or T cells enriched from blood (not recorded which). CDR3 amino acids: CASTTVGADAIPGPQHF. CDR3 bases: TGTGCCAGTACCACCGTGGGGGCCGACGCGATCCCAGGGCCCCAGCATTTT. Complete variable domain (other parts from reference TRBV19 and TRBJ1-5): DGGITQSPKYLFRKEGQNVTLSCEQNLNHDAMYWYRQDPGQGLRLIYYSQIVNDFQKGDIAEGYSVSREKKESFPLTVTSAQKNPTAFYLCASTTVGADAIPGPQHFGDGTRLSIL.